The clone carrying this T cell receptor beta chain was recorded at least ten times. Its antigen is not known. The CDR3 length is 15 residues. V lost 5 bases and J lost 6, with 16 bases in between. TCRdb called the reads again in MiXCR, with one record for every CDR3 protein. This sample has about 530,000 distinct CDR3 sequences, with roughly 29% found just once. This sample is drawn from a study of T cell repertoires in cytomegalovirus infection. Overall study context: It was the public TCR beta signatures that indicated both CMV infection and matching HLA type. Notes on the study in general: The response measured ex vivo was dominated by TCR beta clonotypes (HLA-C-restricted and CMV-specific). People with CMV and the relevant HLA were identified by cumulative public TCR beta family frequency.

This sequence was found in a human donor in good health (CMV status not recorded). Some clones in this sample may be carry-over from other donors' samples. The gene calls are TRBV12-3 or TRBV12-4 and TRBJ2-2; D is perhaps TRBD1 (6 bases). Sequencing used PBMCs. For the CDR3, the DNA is TGTGCCAGCAGTCCACTCCAGGGGTGGGCCGGGGAGCTGTTTTTT. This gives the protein CASSPLQGWAGELFF.